The sequence of this TCR beta chain was determined in a study of CD8 T cells in Susac syndrome. Study-wide background: Blood was drawn from Susac syndrome patients while they were therapy-naive, on corticosteroids, or on intravenous immunoglobulin alone. Study results and limitations: When the CD4+ T cell repertoires of patients with Susac syndrome were examined, they did not show any clonal expansion.

Of note for this clonotype: Its antigen is not known.

The sequenced target, TCR beta, came from blood CD8+ and CD4+ T cells. The RNA, about 0.5 to 1 ug, was put through reverse transcription using random hexamers. A multiplex approach, immunoSEQ multiplex PCR, amplified TCR beta CDR3 across 54 Vbeta and 13 Jbeta. TCRdb used MiXCR to reprocess the immunoSEQ multiplex PCR reads, holding one entry per CDR3 protein. Of around 130,000 distinct CDR3 sequences listed, 95% to 96% are singletons. This CDR3 comprises 16 residues. V lost 4 bases and J lost 0; bases outside the gene matches: 6. Germline CDR1 SGHDT, CDR2 YYEEEE. The sample consisted of CD4+ T cells from PBMCs. V and J are TRBV5-6 and TRBJ2-4; TRBD2 agrees at 8 bases. This TCR was recovered from a human donor with Susac syndrome. The CDR3 DNA reads as TGTGCCAGCAGCAAACTAGCGGCACTAGCCAAAAACATTCAGTACTTC. Its protein is CASSKLAALAKNIQYF.